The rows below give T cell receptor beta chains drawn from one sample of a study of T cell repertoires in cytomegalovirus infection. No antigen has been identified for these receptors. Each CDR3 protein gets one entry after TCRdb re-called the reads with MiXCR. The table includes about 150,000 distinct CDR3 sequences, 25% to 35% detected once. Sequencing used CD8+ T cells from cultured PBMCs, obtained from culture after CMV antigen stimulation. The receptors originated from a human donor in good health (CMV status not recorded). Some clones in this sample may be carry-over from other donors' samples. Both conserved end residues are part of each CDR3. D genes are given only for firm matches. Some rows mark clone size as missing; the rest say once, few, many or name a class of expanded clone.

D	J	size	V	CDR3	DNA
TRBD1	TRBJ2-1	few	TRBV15	CATSREVGTGEFF	TGTGCCACCAGCAGAGAAGTTGGGACAGGGGAGTTCTTC
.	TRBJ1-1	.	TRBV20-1	CSARDVAMNTEAFF	TGCAGTGCTAGAGACGTGGCCATGAACACTGAAGCTTTCTTT
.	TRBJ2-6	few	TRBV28	CASSLFFQSGANVLTF	TGTGCCAGCAGTTTATTTTTTCAGTCTGGGGCCAACGTCCTGACTTTC
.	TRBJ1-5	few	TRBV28	CASSYTVNQPQHF	TGTGCCAGCAGTTACACAGTCAATCAGCCCCAGCATTTT
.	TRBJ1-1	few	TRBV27	CASSTGQLNTEAFF	TGTGCCAGCAGTACCGGACAATTGAACACTGAAGCTTTCTTT
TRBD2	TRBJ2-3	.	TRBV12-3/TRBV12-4	CASSFWVSGGFLTQYF	TGTGCCAGCAGTTTTTGGGTCAGCGGGGGCTTTTTGACGCAGTATTTT
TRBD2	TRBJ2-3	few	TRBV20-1	CSASRPSGTDTDTQYF	TGCAGTGCTAGCCGTCCCAGCGGGACCGACACAGATACGCAGTATTTT
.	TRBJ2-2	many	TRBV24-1	CATSDFTGELFF	TGTGCCACCAGTGATTTTACCGGGGAGCTGTTTTTT
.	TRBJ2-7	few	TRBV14	CASSQGGREYEQYF	TGTGCCAGCAGCCAAGGTGGAAGGGAGTACGAGCAGTACTTC
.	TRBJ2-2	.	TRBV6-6	CASSYSSLDTGELFF	TGTGCCAGCAGTTACTCATCGCTAGACACCGGGGAGCTGTTTTTT